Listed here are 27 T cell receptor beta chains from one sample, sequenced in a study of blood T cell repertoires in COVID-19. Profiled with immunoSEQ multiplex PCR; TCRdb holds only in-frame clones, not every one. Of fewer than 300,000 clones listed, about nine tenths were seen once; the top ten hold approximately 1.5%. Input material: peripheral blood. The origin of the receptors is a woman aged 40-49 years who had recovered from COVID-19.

The CDR3 nucleotides are TGTGCCAGCAGTCCCAGCGGGGGGGCCTACAATGAGCAGTTCTTC. This translates into CASSPSGGAYNEQFF. V is TRBV27 and J is TRBJ2-1; 10 bases match TRBD2. V lost 5 bases to trimming and J lost 2 bases; unmatched junction nucleotides: 3. CDR3 length: 15 residues. Germline CDR1 reads MNHEY; CDR2 reads SMNVEV (reference sequence).

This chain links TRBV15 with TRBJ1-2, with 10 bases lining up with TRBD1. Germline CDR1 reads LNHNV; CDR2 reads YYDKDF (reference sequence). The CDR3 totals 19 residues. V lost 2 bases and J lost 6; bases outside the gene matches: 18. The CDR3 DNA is TGTGCCACCAGCAGAACCCCTTGGGCTGGACAGGGGGAGTCTGATGGCTACACCTTC. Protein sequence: CATSRTPWAGQGESDGYTF.

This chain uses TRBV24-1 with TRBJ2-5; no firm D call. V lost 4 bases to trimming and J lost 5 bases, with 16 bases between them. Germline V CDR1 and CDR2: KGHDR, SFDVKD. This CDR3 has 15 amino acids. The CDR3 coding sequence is TGTGCCACCAGTGACCCCGGGTCCTCCGGGGAGACCCAGTACTTC. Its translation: CATSDPGSSGETQYF.

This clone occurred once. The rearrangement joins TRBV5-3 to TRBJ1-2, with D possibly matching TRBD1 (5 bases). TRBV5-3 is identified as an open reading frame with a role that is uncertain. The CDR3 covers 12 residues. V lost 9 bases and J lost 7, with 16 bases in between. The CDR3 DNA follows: TGTGCCACCTGGGGGAGGGAACGTGGCTACACCTTC. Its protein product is CATWGRERGYTF.

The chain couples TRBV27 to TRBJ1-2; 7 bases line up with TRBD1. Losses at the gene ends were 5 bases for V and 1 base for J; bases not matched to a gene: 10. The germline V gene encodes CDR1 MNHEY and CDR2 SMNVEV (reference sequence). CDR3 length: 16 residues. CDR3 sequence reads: CASSHLPTGYNYGYTF. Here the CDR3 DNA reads TGTGCCAGCAGTCACCTTCCGACAGGGTATAACTATGGCTACACCTTC.

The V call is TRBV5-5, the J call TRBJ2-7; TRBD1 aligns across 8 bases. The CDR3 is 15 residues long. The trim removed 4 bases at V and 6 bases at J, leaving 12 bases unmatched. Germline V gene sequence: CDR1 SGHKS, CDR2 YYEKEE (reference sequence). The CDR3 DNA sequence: TGTGCCAGCAGCCGTGGACAGGGAAATGTCCGCGAGCAGTACTTC. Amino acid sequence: CASSRGQGNVREQYF.

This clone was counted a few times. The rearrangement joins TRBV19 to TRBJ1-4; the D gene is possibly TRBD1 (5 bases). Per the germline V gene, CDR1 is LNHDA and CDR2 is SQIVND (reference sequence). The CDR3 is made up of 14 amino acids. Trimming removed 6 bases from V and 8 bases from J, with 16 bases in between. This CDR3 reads CASRSGTYEEKLFF. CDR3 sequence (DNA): TGTGCCAGTAGATCCGGGACTTACGAAGAAAAACTGTTTTTT.

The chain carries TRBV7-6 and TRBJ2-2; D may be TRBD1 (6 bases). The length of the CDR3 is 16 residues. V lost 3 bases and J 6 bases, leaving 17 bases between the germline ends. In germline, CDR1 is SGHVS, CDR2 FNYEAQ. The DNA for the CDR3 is TGTGCCAGCAGCTTTCGCGGCAGGGGTTCCGCCGGGGAGCTGTTTTTT. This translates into CASSFRGRGSAGELFF. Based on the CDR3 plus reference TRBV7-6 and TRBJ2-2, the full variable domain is GAGVSQSPRYKVTKRGQDVALRCDPISGHVSLYWYRQALGQGPEFLTYFNYEAQQDKSGLPNDRFSAERPEGSISTLTIQRTEQRDSAMYRCASSFRGRGSAGELFFGEGSRLTVL.

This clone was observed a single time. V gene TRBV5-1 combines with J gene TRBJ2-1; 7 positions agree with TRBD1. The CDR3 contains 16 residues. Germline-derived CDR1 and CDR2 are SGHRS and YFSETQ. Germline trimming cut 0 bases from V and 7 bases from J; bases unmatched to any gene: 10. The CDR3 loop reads CASSLGNSGGMNEQFF. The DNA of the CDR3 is TGCGCCAGCAGCTTGGGGAATTCAGGGGGAATGAATGAGCAGTTCTTC.

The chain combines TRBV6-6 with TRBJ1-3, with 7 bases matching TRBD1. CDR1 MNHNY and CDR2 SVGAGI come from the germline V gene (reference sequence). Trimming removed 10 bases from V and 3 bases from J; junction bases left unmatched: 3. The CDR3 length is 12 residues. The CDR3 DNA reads TGTGCCACCCACAGGGGTGGAAACACCATATATTTT. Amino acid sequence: CATHRGGNTIYF.

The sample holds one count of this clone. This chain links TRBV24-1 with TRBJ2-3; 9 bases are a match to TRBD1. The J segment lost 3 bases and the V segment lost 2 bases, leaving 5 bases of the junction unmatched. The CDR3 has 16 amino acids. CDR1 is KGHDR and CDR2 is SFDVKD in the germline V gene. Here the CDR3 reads CATSDSDRGSTDTQYF. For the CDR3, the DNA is TGTGCCACCAGTGATTCGGACAGGGGTAGTACAGATACGCAGTATTTT.

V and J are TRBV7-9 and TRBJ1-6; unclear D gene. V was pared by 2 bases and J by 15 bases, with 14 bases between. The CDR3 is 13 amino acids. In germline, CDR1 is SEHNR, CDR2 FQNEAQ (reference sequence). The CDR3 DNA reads TGTGCCAGCAGCTTATTGGAGGCAACGAACCTCCACTTT. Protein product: CASSLLEATNLHF.

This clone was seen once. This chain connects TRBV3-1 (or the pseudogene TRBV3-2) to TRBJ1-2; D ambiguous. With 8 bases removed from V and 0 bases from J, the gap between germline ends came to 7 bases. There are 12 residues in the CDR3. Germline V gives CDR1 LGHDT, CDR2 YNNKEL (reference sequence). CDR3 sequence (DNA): TGTGCCAGCGAAAGCGCTAACTATGGCTACACCTTC. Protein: CASESANYGYTF.

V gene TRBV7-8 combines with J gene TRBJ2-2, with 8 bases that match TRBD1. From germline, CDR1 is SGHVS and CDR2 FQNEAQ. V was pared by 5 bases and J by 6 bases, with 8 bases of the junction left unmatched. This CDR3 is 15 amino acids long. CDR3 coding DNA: TGTGCCAGCAGCGTGTATAGACAGGGGTCCGGGGAGCTGTTTTTT. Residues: CASSVYRQGSGELFF.

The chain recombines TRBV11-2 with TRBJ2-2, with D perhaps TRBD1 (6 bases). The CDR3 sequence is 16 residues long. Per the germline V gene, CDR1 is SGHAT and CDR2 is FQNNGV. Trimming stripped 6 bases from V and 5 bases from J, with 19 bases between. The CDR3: CASSSIRGPGTGELFF. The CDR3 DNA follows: TGTGCCAGCAGTTCGATCAGGGGTCCGGGGACCGGGGAGCTGTTTTTT.

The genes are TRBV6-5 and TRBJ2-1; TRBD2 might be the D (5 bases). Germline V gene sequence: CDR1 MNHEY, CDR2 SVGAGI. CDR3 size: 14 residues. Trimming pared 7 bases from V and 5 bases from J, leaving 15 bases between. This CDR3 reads CASTEGHGDNEQFF. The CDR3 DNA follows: TGTGCCAGCACCGAGGGTCATGGGGACAATGAGCAGTTCTTC.

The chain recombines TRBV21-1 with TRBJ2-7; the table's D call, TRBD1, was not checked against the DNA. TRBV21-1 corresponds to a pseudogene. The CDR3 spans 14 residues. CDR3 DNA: TGTGCCAGCAGCAAAGCATCAGGGAACTACGAGCAGTACTTC. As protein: CASSKASGNYEQYF.

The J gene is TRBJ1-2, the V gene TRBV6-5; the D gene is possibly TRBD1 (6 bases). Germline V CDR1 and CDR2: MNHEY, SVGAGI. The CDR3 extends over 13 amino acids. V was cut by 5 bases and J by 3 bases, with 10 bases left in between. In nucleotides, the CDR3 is TGTGCCAGCAGTCCCGGGACATACTATGGCTACACCTTC. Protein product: CASSPGTYYGYTF.

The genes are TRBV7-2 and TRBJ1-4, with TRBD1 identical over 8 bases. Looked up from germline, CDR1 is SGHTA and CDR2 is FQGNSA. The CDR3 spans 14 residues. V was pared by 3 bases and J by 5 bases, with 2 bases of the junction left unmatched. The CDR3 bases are TGTGCCAGCAGCTTTCGGACAGGGAATGAAAAACTGTTTTTT. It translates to CASSFRTGNEKLFF.

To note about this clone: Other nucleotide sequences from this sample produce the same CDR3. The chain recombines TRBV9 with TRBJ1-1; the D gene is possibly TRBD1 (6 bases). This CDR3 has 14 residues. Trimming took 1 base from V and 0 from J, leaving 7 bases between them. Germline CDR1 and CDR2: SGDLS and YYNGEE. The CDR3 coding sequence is TGTGCCAGCAGCGTAACAGGGATGAACACTGAAGCTTTCTTT. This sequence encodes CASSVTGMNTEAFF. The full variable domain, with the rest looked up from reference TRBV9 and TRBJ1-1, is DSGVTQTPKHLITATGQRVTLRCSPRSGDLSVYWYQQSLDQGLQFLIQYYNGEERAKGNILERFSAQQFPDLHSELNLSSLELGDSALYFCASSVTGMNTEAFFGQGTRLTVV.

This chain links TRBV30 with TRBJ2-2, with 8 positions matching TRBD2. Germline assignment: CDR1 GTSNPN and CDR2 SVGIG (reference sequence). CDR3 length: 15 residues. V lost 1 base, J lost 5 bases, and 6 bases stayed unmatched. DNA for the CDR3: TGTGCCTGGAGTGCATCGGGGGGGCCAACCGGGGAGCTGTTTTTT. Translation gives CAWSASGGPTGELFF.

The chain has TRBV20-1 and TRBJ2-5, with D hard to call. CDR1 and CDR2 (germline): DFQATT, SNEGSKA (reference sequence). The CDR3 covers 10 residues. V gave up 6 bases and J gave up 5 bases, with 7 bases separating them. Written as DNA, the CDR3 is TGCAGTGCCCAACGGGAGACCCAGTACTTC. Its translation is CSAQRETQYF.

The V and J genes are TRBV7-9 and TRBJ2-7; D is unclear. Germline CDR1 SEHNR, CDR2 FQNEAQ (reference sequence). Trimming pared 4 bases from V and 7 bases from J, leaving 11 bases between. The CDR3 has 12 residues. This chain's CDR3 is CASSSILREQYF. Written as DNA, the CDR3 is TGTGCCAGCAGCTCAATCTTGAGGGAGCAGTACTTC.

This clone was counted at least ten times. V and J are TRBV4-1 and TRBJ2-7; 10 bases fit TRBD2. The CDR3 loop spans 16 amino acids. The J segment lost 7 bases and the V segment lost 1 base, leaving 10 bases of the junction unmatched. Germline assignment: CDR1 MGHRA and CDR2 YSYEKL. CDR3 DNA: TGCGCCAGCAGCCAAGGGCTAGCGGGGGCCGGAGAGGAGCAGTACTTC. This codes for CASSQGLAGAGEEQYF.

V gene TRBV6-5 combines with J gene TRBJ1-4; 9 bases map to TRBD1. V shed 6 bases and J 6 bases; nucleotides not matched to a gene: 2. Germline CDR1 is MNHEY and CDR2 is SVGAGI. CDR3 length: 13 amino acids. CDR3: CASRRQGDEKLFF. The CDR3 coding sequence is TGTGCCAGCAGGAGACAGGGGGATGAAAAACTGTTTTTT.

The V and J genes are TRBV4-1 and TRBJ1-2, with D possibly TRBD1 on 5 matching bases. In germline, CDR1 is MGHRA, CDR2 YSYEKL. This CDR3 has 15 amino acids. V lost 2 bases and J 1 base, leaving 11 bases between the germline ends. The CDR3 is CASSQTLQDNYGYTF. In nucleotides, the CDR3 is TGCGCCAGCAGCCAAACCCTACAGGATAACTATGGCTACACCTTC.

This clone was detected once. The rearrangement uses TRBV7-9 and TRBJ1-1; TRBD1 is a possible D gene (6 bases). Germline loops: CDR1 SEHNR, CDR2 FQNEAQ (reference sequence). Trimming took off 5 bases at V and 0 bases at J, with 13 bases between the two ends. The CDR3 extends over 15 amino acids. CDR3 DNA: TGTGCCAGCAGCCTCAAACGGACAGTGAACACTGAAGCTTTCTTT. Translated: CASSLKRTVNTEAFF.